The 27 T cell receptor beta chains below come from one sample, sequenced in a study of T-cell reconstitution after alpha-beta-depleted transplantation in children. Unique molecular identifiers were used in preparing the TCRbeta library. Each CDR3 protein is one row after TCRdb ran MiXCR on the PCR reads. The sample yields about 580,000 distinct CDR3 sequences, approximately 22% seen once. The sample consisted of PBMCs, mostly from graft donor cells, taken 360 days after TCRalphabeta/CD19-depleted stem cell transplant. All receptors derive from a boy in the first two years of life who had a stem cell transplant for acute myeloid leukemia, so the T cells may come from the graft donor.

This clonotype has a handful of counts. V usage is TRBV20-1 and J usage is TRBJ2-5; 10 positions agree with TRBD2. J was trimmed by 5 bases and V by 0 bases; bases with no gene match: 6. Germline V gives CDR1 DFQATT, CDR2 SNEGSKA (reference sequence). The CDR3 totals 15 residues. In DNA, the CDR3 is TGCAGTGCTAGAGATGGAAGCGGGGGGGCGGAGACCCAGTACTTC. Protein product: CSARDGSGGAETQYF.

In this sample, this clonotype turned up a few times. The chain combines TRBV4-3 with TRBJ2-2; possible D gene TRBD1, 5 bases. V was shortened by 3 bases and J by 7 bases, with 12 bases between the two germline ends. Germline lookup yields CDR1 LGHNA and CDR2 YSLEER. The CDR3 has 14 residues. The CDR3 sequence: CASSQNRWNGELFF. The CDR3 DNA is TGCGCCAGCAGCCAGAACAGGTGGAACGGGGAGCTGTTTTTT.

In its sample, this clonotype was seen many times. The chain links TRBV12-3 or TRBV12-4 to TRBJ2-2; 9 positions agree with TRBD2. The V gene end was trimmed by 3 bases and the J gene end by 0 bases; junction bases not matched to a gene: 11. The CDR3 consists of 19 residues. CDR3 nucleotide sequence: TGTGCCAGCAGTTTCGGTCTAGCGGGAACTTATGCGAACACCGGGGAGCTGTTTTTT. Residues: CASSFGLAGTYANTGELFF.

The rearrangement uses TRBV5-6 and TRBJ2-5, with 9 bases fitting TRBD2. The germline gives CDR1 SGHDT, CDR2 YYEEEE. The CDR3 spans 16 residues. V lost 3 bases and J lost 3; bases outside the gene matches: 9. CDR3 coding DNA: TGTGCCAGCAGCTCCACTCCGATAGCGGGAGAAGAGACCCAGTACTTC. This gives the protein CASSSTPIAGEETQYF.

There are many counts of this clonotype. The rearrangement uses TRBV29-1 and TRBJ1-2; perhaps TRBD1 as D (6 bases). CDR3 length: 12 residues. CDR1 is SQVTM and CDR2 is ANQGSEA in the germline V gene. With 5 bases removed from V and 8 bases from J, the gap between germline ends came to 15 bases. Written as DNA, the CDR3 is TGCAGCGTTATTCCAGTCAGGGGAGGCTACACCTTC. Amino acids: CSVIPVRGGYTF.

Ten or more counts support this clonotype. The chain uses TRBV12-3 or TRBV12-4 and TRBJ2-4; D may be TRBD1 (6 bases). Trimming took 5 bases from V and 1 from J, leaving 9 bases between them. The CDR3 contains 14 residues. The CDR3 here is CASSQQGAKNIQYF. The CDR3 region has the DNA TGTGCCAGCAGTCAACAGGGTGCCAAAAACATTCAGTACTTC.

Ten or more counts support this clonotype. The CDR3 bases are TGTGCCAGCAACCCGACAGGGTCCTACGAGCAGTACGTC. Encoded protein: CASNPTGSYEQYV. The V and J genes are TRBV28 and TRBJ2-7; 7 positions match TRBD1. The CDR3 runs to 13 residues. In germline, CDR1 is MDHEN, CDR2 SYDVKM. Germline trimming cut 7 bases from V and 1 base from J; bases unmatched to any gene: 4.

In its sample, this clonotype was seen many times. This chain uses TRBV29-1 with TRBJ1-1; no clear D gene. Trimming shortened V by 3 bases and J by 2 bases, and 7 bases separated the two germline ends. Germline CDR1 reads SQVTM; CDR2 reads ANQGSEA. The CDR3 consists of 12 residues. The chain's CDR3 is CSVDGINTEAFF. The CDR3 DNA reads as TGCAGCGTTGATGGCATCAACACTGAAGCTTTCTTT. Variable domain in full (rest from reference TRBV29-1 and TRBJ1-1): SAVISQKPSRDICQRGTSLTIQCQVDSQVTMMFWYRQQPGQSLTLIATANQGSEATYESGFVIDKFPISRPNLTFSTLTVSNMSPEDSSIYLCSVDGINTEAFFGQGTRLTVV.

This clonotype was observed a handful of times. This chain connects TRBV20-1 to TRBJ1-5, with TRBD1 matching 10 bases. This CDR3 is built from 14 residues. J was trimmed by 3 bases and V by 6 bases; bases with no gene match: 5. Germline V gene lookup returns CDR1 DFQATT and CDR2 SNEGSKA (reference sequence). The CDR3 sequence is CSAQTGGHNQPQHF. The CDR3 region has the DNA TGCAGTGCCCAGACAGGGGGCCACAATCAGCCCCAGCATTTT.

The chain uses TRBV13 and TRBJ2-7; no clear D gene. CDR1 is PRHDT and CDR2 is FYEKMQ in the germline V gene (reference sequence). The germline V and J ends were trimmed by 3 bases and 3 bases, with 12 bases remaining between them. The CDR3 has 14 amino acids. The CDR3 sequence: CASSLANPVYEQYF. CDR3 sequence (DNA): TGTGCCAGCAGCTTGGCCAACCCCGTCTACGAGCAGTACTTC.

This chain uses TRBV12-3 or TRBV12-4 with TRBJ1-2; possible D gene TRBD1, 5 bases. The CDR3 is 15 amino acids. Trimming removed 3 bases from V and 2 bases from J, with 13 bases in between. The DNA of the CDR3 is TGTGCCAGCAGTTTGGGAGGGGCTCCCAACTATGGCTACACCTTC. Translating gives CASSLGGAPNYGYTF.

This clonotype was counted at least ten times. The V call is TRBV20-1, the J call TRBJ1-2, with D possibly being TRBD1 (5 bases). The CDR3 covers 13 residues. CDR1 is DFQATT, CDR2 SNEGSKA, per germline (reference sequence). Trimming pared 1 base from V and 8 bases from J, leaving 14 bases between. CDR3 sequence reads: CSARGTGPRGYTF. In DNA, the CDR3 is TGCAGTGCTAGAGGAACAGGCCCGCGGGGCTACACCTTC.

V and J are TRBV7-3 and TRBJ2-3; a possible D gene is TRBD2 (6 bases). This CDR3 region has 18 residues. CDR1 SGHTA and CDR2 FQGTGA come from the germline V gene. Trimming took 5 bases from V and 3 from J, leaving 24 bases between them. CDR3 in amino acids: CASSLRAGPLGTTDTQYF. The CDR3 coding sequence is TGTGCCAGCAGCCTTAGGGCCGGACCTTTGGGGACTACAGATACGCAGTATTTT.

A word on this clonotype: The junction and the germline gene differ at one end; a read error may be behind it. J is TRBJ2-1 and V is TRBV29-1; 10 nucleotides match TRBD1. Germline CDR1 reads SQVTM; CDR2 reads ANQGSEA. The CDR3 spans 13 residues. The DNA for the CDR3 is TGTTCTTGGGGGACAGGGGCCTACAATGAGCAGTTCTTC. It codes for CSWGTGAYNEQFF.

In this sample, this clonotype turned up many times. CDR3: CASSFGTSNEKLFF. The CDR3 bases are TGCGCCAGCAGCTTCGGGACAAGTAATGAAAAACTGTTTTTT. The chain carries TRBV5-1 and TRBJ1-4, with D possibly TRBD1 on 6 matching bases. The CDR3 is 14 residues long. Trimming cost V 2 bases and J 4 bases, with 9 bases left between them. Germline CDR1 reads SGHRS; CDR2 reads YFSETQ.

The rearrangement links TRBV5-5 to TRBJ2-1, with unresolved D. CDR3 length equals 14 residues. With 4 bases removed from V and 4 bases from J, the gap between germline ends came to 12 bases. Germline-derived CDR1 and CDR2 are SGHKS and YYEKEE (reference sequence). The CDR3 DNA sequence: TGTGCCAGCAGCCCACCTTGGGGATACAATGAGCAGTTCTTC. Its protein product is CASSPPWGYNEQFF.

This clonotype showed up many times. This chain links TRBV24-1 with TRBJ2-2, with D hard to call. V dropped 0 bases and J dropped 3 bases, with 7 bases sitting between them. Germline-derived CDR1 and CDR2 are KGHDR and SFDVKD. The CDR3 has 15 residues. DNA of the CDR3: TGTGCCACCAGTGATTTGGGCAGTTACACCGGGGAGCTGTTTTTT. Amino acids: CATSDLGSYTGELFF.

This clonotype has a count of ten or more. This chain joins TRBV6-2 or TRBV6-3 and TRBJ1-1; D gene ambiguous. V shed 5 bases and J shed 3 bases, with 16 bases lying between them. This CDR3 has 15 amino acids. The germline V gene has CDR1 MNHEY and CDR2 SVGEGT. The CDR3 sequence is CASSKPVLVYTEAFF. The CDR3 coding sequence is TGTGCCAGCAGTAAACCTGTCCTAGTGTACACTGAAGCTTTCTTT.

J is TRBJ2-3 and V is TRBV7-9; D gene unclear. The CDR3 is 16 amino acids. The V end was cut by 2 bases, the J end by 1 base, with 13 bases between. Germline-derived CDR1 and CDR2 are SEHNR and FQNEAQ (reference sequence). CDR3 DNA: TGTGCCAGCAGCTTACCGACAATTGGGGGCACAGATACGCAGTATTTT. This gives the protein CASSLPTIGGTDTQYF.

This clonotype came up a few times. The CDR3 sequence is CASSKDRSYEQYV. Written as DNA, the CDR3 is TGCGCCAGCAGCAAAGACAGGTCCTACGAGCAGTACGTC. The chain uses TRBV5-1 and TRBJ2-7, with D perhaps matching TRBD1 (6 bases). The V gene lost 4 bases and the J gene lost 1 base, with 9 bases spanning the gap. The CDR3 has 13 amino acids. The V gene's germline CDR1 is SGHRS and CDR2 YFSETQ.

The chain employs TRBV11-1 and TRBJ2-3; perhaps TRBD1 as D (6 bases). The V end lost 2 bases, the J end lost 5 bases, and 11 bases lay between the germline ends. The CDR3 sequence is 14 residues long. The germline CDR1 and CDR2 sequences are SGHAT and FQDESV (reference sequence). The DNA for the CDR3 is TGTGCCAGCAGCTTACCGCGGACAGTAGATACGCAGTATTTT. The encoded protein is CASSLPRTVDTQYF.

The rearrangement joins TRBV13 to TRBJ1-2; 10 bases fit TRBD1. The V gene end was trimmed by 1 base and the J gene end by 8 bases; junction bases not matched to a gene: 10. The CDR3 is made up of 16 amino acids. Per the germline V gene, CDR1 is PRHDT and CDR2 is FYEKMQ (reference sequence). The CDR3 sequence: CASSLAEGTGESGYTF. The CDR3 DNA is TGTGCCAGCAGCTTAGCCGAGGGGACAGGGGAGAGCGGCTACACCTTC.

CDR3 DNA sequence: TGTGCCAGCAGCGTTGGACTAGGAAAGTTCTTC. It specifies CASSVGLGKFF. The chain couples TRBV3-1 to TRBJ2-1, with 7 bases identical to TRBD2. The CDR3 totals 11 residues. Germline assignment: CDR1 LGHDT and CDR2 YNNKEL (reference sequence). V was clipped by 5 bases and J by 14 bases; unmatched bases: 6.

The chain has TRBV9 and TRBJ2-5; D perhaps matches TRBD1 (7 bases). The CDR3 is made up of 16 amino acids. Trimming pared 6 bases from V and 0 bases from J, leaving 18 bases between. Germline lookup yields CDR1 SGDLS and CDR2 YYNGEE. In DNA form, the CDR3 reads TGTGCCAGCACCCAGGGGGGTCAGAGATACCAAGAGACCCAGTACTTC. Its protein product is CASTQGGQRYQETQYF.

This clonotype was counted many times. This chain uses TRBV20-1 with TRBJ1-1; tentative D call: TRBD1 (5 bases). The CDR3 sequence is 13 residues long. The V end was cut by 5 bases, the J end by 1 base, with 11 bases between. Germline CDR1 reads DFQATT; CDR2 reads SNEGSKA (reference sequence). CDR3 protein: CSAGRGRNTEAFF. The CDR3 coding sequence is TGCAGTGCTGGCCGGGGACGGAACACTGAAGCTTTCTTT.

This clonotype was counted between two and nine times. The CDR3 DNA reads as TGTGCCAGCTGGGGGACGGCCATGAACACTGAAGCTTTCTTT. The encoded protein is CASWGTAMNTEAFF. V is TRBV6-5 and J is TRBJ1-1; TRBD1 might be the D (5 bases). The V end was cut by 8 bases, the J end by 0 bases, with 13 bases between. The CDR3 spans 14 residues. Germline assignment: CDR1 MNHEY and CDR2 SVGAGI.

This clonotype has just one count. The chain carries TRBV23-1 and TRBJ2-7; D gene uncertain. TRBV23-1 carries the ORF label, with uncertain function. The CDR3 has 13 amino acids. V was clipped by 3 bases and J by 3 bases, with 9 bases between them. The CDR3 region has the DNA TGCGCCAGCAGTCATCGGACCCTCTACGAGCAGTACTTC. It is translated as CASSHRTLYEQYF.